Listed below are T cell receptor beta chains from one sample, sequenced in a study of blood T cell repertoires in COVID-19. Clones were read by immunoSEQ multiplex PCR, and TCRdb kept only the in-frame ones, dropping some. The profile covers about 280,000 clones, with roughly 90% appearing a single time and roughly 2.3% taken by the ten largest. Sequenced input: peripheral blood. The receptor set was obtained from a man over 45 with acute or convalescent COVID-19. The CDR3 runs from the conserved cysteine through the conserved F or W.

v_call	j_call	cdr3_aa
TRBV10-3	TRBJ1-1	CAISAVQGGGTEAFF
TRBV5-1	TRBJ2-7	CASSLGPTGDEQYF
TRBV9	TRBJ2-2	CASSVGVGGNTGELFF
TRBV11-3	TRBJ2-1	CASSLDSAGGYNEQFF
TRBV23-1	TRBJ1-1	CASSLAGRSQTEAFF
TRBV5-5	TRBJ1-1	CASSRLGQGNTEAFF
TRBV6-5	TRBJ1-1	CASSYSANTEAFF
TRBV19	TRBJ1-2	CASSITQSYGYTF
TRBV3-1/TRBV3-2	TRBJ2-7	CASSLLGVEQYF
TRBV5-1	TRBJ1-2	CASSLAGGDYGYTF
TRBV30	TRBJ1-1	CARTRQGPTEAFF
TRBV19	TRBJ2-1	CASSRTSGTYNEQFF
TRBV9	TRBJ2-1	CASSATSGGPTYNEQFF
TRBV9	TRBJ2-3	CASSVVPGGGDTQYF
TRBV2	TRBJ1-4	CASSNRGLGEKLFF
TRBV2	TRBJ1-1	CASSVGPGNTEAFF
TRBV5-4	TRBJ1-2	CASSPGQLNVDGYTF
TRBV10-1	TRBJ2-3	CASSDTSGGYSDTQYF
TRBV5-1	TRBJ2-5	CASSPLSGETQYF
TRBV12-5	TRBJ1-4	CASGKGQGNEKLFF
TRBV14	TRBJ1-6	CASSRRDNNSPLHF
TRBV6-5	TRBJ1-4	CASSFRTGGKLFF
TRBV21-1	TRBJ1-2	CASSTGQQGRGYGYTF
TRBV15	TRBJ1-5	CATSREGAENQPQHF
TRBV5-1	TRBJ1-4	CASSLAGQAGGKLFF
TRBV21-1	TRBJ2-7	CASSDRKIAEQYF
TRBV7-3	TRBJ1-2	CASSPGQGIYGYTF
TRBV4-1	TRBJ2-1	CASSRGSGTGYNEQFF
TRBV5-1	TRBJ2-7	CASSLVAGATYEQYF
TRBV9	TRBJ1-2	CASSVESGQNGYTF
TRBV6-5	TRBJ1-6	CASRPQQGANSPLHF
TRBV10-1	TRBJ1-1	CASSDLLGQKNTEAFF
TRBV10-2	TRBJ2-2	CASTMGQGKTGELFF
TRBV9	TRBJ2-2	CASSTRAALNTGELFF
TRBV7-9	TRBJ1-1	CASTSDGQGGTEAFF
TRBV11-2	TRBJ1-5	CASSLEPGRGFRQPQHF
TRBV4-2	TRBJ2-7	CASSPLGSSYEQYF
TRBV5-4	TRBJ1-4	CASGTGLANEKLFF
TRBV13	TRBJ1-1	CASSWREATEAFF
TRBV7-2	TRBJ1-1	CASSLVEGRGRSGTEAFF
TRBV10-3	TRBJ1-2	CAISESAGNLDGYTF
TRBV3-1/TRBV3-2	TRBJ2-5	CASRDRNQETQYF
TRBV11-3	TRBJ2-7	CASSFNRVGEQYF
TRBV7-9	TRBJ2-3	CASSLTRNTDTQYF
TRBV7-9	TRBJ1-1	CASSLEGRVGTEAFF
TRBV4-1	TRBJ1-2	CASSPPGQGGGNYGYTF
TRBV30	TRBJ1-2	CASPGTGKGYTF
TRBV6-5	TRBJ1-2	CASSYSREGGYTF
TRBV19	TRBJ1-5	CASSREGRNSNQPQHF
TRBV7-3	TRBJ1-2	CASSLSPVPGLMYTF
TRBV5-1	TRBJ2-7	CASSSRGSYEQYF
TRBV12-3/TRBV12-4	TRBJ1-2	CASRGLDYGYTF
TRBV6-2/TRBV6-3	TRBJ1-1	CASSLQGAWVTEAFF
TRBV19	TRBJ2-2	CASSLSITGELFF
TRBV7-3	TRBJ1-6	CASSLRDSNSPLHF
TRBV19	TRBJ2-3	CASSMTGAADTQYF
TRBV4-2	TRBJ1-2	CASSHTSNRGESYGYTF
TRBV6-4	TRBJ1-2	CASSEGRGFGYTF